What follows are 14 T cell receptor beta chains derived from one specimen sequenced in a study of T cells in tuberculosis (dated by TCRdb to the late 2010s). Libraries came from the immunoSEQ multiplex PCR assay. TCRdb provides this immuneACCESS table in a form limited to in-frame rearrangements. Some clones are lacking; in checked studies, under half of them reflect an unresolved V gene, and why the rest are absent is not known. The sample table shows roughly 35,000 clones, and more than 85% are seen once. Of the sample, 6.5% to 8.5% falls within the top ten clones. The specimen was PBMCs. These receptor sequences come from a donor between 10 and 35 years old with latent tuberculosis or without tuberculosis infection.

The V call is TRBV6-5, the J call TRBJ2-2; D might be TRBD1 (6 bases). CDR1 and CDR2 from the germline V gene are MNHEY and SVGAGI. The CDR3 has 14 amino acids. The ends were cut back, 0 bases at V and 5 bases at J, with 7 bases in the middle. The chain's CDR3 is CASSYSRGTGELFF. CDR3 DNA sequence: TGTGCCAGCAGTTACTCGAGGGGGACCGGGGAGCTGTTTTTT.

This chain links TRBV30 with TRBJ1-1; the D is unclear. CDR1 is GTSNPN and CDR2 is SVGIG in the germline V gene (reference sequence). Trimming took 2 bases from V and 0 from J, leaving 7 bases between them. There are 13 residues in the CDR3. CDR3 protein: CAWSLNMNTEAFF. The CDR3 coding sequence is TGTGCCTGGAGTTTAAACATGAACACTGAAGCTTTCTTT.

The rearrangement links TRBV29-1 to TRBJ2-7, with 13 bases identical to TRBD2. With 5 bases clipped from V and 3 bases from J, the junction kept 1 base outside the gene matches. Germline V gives CDR1 SQVTM, CDR2 ANQGSEA. The CDR3 runs 13 residues. In nucleotides, the CDR3 is TGCAGCGTTAGGACTAGCGGGGGCTACGAGCAGTACTTC. It codes for CSVRTSGGYEQYF.

V and J are TRBV5-1 and TRBJ2-7; the D is unclear. The CDR3 loop spans 15 amino acids. V lost 4 bases and J 1 base, leaving 15 bases between the germline ends. Germline CDR1 is SGHRS and CDR2 is YFSETQ. This CDR3 is CASSLIPDSSYEQYF. In DNA form, the CDR3 reads TGCGCCAGCAGCCTTATACCCGACTCTTCCTACGAGCAGTACTTC.

J is TRBJ2-7 and V is TRBV5-1, with 12 bases lining up with TRBD2. CDR3 length equals 14 residues. Germline CDR1 SGHRS, CDR2 YFSETQ. Trimming at V came to 7 bases and at J to 4 bases, leaving 6 bases not matched to a gene. CDR3 amino acids: CASHLGTSGYEQYF. The CDR3 DNA reads TGCGCCAGCCACCTGGGGACTAGCGGGTACGAGCAGTACTTC.

This clone was detected once. V is TRBV4-2 and J is TRBJ1-5, with 8 nucleotides matching TRBD1. V dropped 4 bases and J dropped 3; count of bases not matched to a gene: 2. Per the germline V gene, CDR1 is LGHNA and CDR2 is YNFKEQ. The CDR3 is 14 amino acids. In DNA, the CDR3 is TGTGCCAGCAGCCGGACAGGGAACAATCAGCCCCAGCATTTT. Translating gives CASSRTGNNQPQHF.

This chain uses TRBV5-1 with TRBJ1-1; unclear D gene. Deletions cut 0 bases from V and 0 bases from J, with 6 bases between. This CDR3 comprises 14 residues. Germline V gene data show CDR1 as SGHRS and CDR2 as YFSETQ. CDR3 coding DNA: TGCGCCAGCAGCTTGGAGCGGATGAACACTGAAGCTTTCTTT. This sequence encodes CASSLERMNTEAFF.

V gene TRBV27 combines with J gene TRBJ2-7; 10 bases are a match to TRBD1. CDR1 is MNHEY and CDR2 is SMNVEV in the germline V gene (reference sequence). This CDR3 comprises 16 residues. Trimming removed 0 bases from V and 5 bases from J; junction bases left unmatched: 7. The CDR3 sequence is CASSLSGDRGRHEQYF. DNA of the CDR3: TGTGCCAGCAGTTTATCGGGGGACAGGGGACGGCACGAGCAGTACTTC.

The CDR3, as DNA: TGCGCCAGCAGCCAACCCGACAGGGGGCGTGTGTTCTTC. Protein sequence: CASSQPDRGRVFF. The V call is TRBV4-1, the J call TRBJ2-1; 10 bases are shared with TRBD1. The CDR3 consists of 13 residues. With 2 bases clipped from V and 15 bases from J, the junction kept 7 bases outside the gene matches. Germline CDR1 is MGHRA and CDR2 is YSYEKL.

This chain joins TRBV7-9 and TRBJ1-2, with D unresolved. The CDR3 covers 14 residues. Germline assignment: CDR1 SEHNR and CDR2 FQNEAQ (reference sequence). V dropped 2 bases and J dropped 2 bases, with 9 bases sitting between them. CDR3 residues: CASSLLWANYGYTF. DNA for the CDR3: TGTGCCAGCAGCTTACTCTGGGCCAACTATGGCTACACCTTC. Complete variable domain (other parts from reference TRBV7-9 and TRBJ1-2): DTGVSQNPRHKITKRGQNVTFRCDPISEHNRLYWYRQTLGQGPEFLTYFQNEAQLEKSRLLSDRFSAERPKGSFSTLEIQRTEQGDSAMYLCASSLLWANYGYTFGSGTRLTVV.

This clone was seen only once. J is TRBJ1-2 and V is TRBV7-2, with D perhaps matching TRBD1 (5 bases). From germline, CDR1 is SGHTA and CDR2 FQGNSA. This CDR3 has 12 residues. Trimming took 5 bases from V and 7 from J, leaving 11 bases between them. As DNA, the CDR3 is TGTGCCAGCAGCGTATCAGGGTTTGGCTACACCTTC. Translation: CASSVSGFGYTF.

The chain carries TRBV30 and TRBJ2-3; a weak D match, TRBD2 (7 bases). The V gene lost 4 bases and the J gene lost 1 base, with 12 bases spanning the gap. The CDR3 runs to 14 residues. Germline CDR1 is GTSNPN and CDR2 is SVGIG (reference sequence). The CDR3 spells CAWNKGGGTDTQYF. Written as DNA, the CDR3 is TGTGCCTGGAATAAAGGGGGGGGCACAGATACGCAGTATTTT.

The V and J genes are TRBV7-8 and TRBJ2-1, with a weak D call TRBD2 (5 bases). Germline V lookup: CDR1 SGHVS, CDR2 FQNEAQ. The V end was cut by 1 base, the J end by 7 bases, with 11 bases between. The CDR3 runs to 14 residues. Here the CDR3 DNA reads TGTGCCAGCAGCTTAGAGGACTGGCAAAATGAGCAGTTCTTC. This gives the protein CASSLEDWQNEQFF.

The J gene is TRBJ1-2, the V gene TRBV30; TRBD1 aligns across 7 bases. Germline CDR1 reads GTSNPN; CDR2 reads SVGIG (reference sequence). V lost 0 bases, J lost 3 bases, and 4 bases stayed unmatched. The CDR3 runs to 14 residues. This chain's CDR3 is CAWSVIRGDYGYTF. The DNA of the CDR3 is TGTGCCTGGAGTGTTATCAGGGGGGACTATGGCTACACCTTC.